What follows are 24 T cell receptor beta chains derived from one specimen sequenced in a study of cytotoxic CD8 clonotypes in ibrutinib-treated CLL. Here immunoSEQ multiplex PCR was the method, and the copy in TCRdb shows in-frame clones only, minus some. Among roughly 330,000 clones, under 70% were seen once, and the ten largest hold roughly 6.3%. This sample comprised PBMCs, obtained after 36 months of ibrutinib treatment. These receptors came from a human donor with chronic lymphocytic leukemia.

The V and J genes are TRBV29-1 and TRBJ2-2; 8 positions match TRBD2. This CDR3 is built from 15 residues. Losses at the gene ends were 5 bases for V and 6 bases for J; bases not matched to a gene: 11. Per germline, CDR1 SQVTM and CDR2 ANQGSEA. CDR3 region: CSVPGGGTRAGELFF. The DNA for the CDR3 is TGCAGCGTTCCCGGGGGCGGGACTAGGGCCGGGGAGCTGTTTTTT.

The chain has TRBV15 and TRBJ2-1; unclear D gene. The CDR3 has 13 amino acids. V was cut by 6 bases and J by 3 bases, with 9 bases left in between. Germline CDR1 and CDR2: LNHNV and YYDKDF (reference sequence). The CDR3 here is CATRRKGYNEQFF. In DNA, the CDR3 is TGTGCCACCAGGAGGAAGGGCTACAATGAGCAGTTCTTC.

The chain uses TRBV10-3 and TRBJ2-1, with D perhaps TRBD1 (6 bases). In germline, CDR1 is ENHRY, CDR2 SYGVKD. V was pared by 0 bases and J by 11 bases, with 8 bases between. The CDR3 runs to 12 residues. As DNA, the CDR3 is TGTGCCATCAGTGAGTCGGACAGCAAGCAGTTCTTC. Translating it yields CAISESDSKQFF.

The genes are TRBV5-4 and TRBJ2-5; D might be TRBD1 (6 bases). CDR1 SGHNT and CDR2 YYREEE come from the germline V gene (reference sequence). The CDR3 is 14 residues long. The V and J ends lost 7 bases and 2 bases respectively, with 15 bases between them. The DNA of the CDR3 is TGTGCCAGCCGCAAATCAGGGGCACAAGAGACCCAGTACTTC. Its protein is CASRKSGAQETQYF.

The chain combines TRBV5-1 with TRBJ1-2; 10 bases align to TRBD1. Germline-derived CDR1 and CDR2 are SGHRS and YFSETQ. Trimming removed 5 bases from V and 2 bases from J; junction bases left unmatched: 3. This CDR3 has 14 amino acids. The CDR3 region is CASRSGQGNYGYTF. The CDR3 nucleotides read TGCGCCAGCAGGTCGGGACAGGGGAACTATGGCTACACCTTC. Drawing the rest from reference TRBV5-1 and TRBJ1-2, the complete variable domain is KAGVTQTPRYLIKTRGQQVTLSCSPISGHRSVSWYQQTPGQGLQFLFEYFSETQRNKGNFPGRFSGRQFSNSRSEMNVSTLELGDSALYLCASRSGQGNYGYTFGSGTRLTVV.

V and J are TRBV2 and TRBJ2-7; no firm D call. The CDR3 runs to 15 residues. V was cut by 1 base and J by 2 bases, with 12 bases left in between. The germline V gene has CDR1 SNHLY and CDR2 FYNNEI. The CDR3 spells CASSEETAQPYEQYF. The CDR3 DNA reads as TGTGCCAGCAGTGAAGAAACAGCCCAACCCTACGAGCAGTACTTC.

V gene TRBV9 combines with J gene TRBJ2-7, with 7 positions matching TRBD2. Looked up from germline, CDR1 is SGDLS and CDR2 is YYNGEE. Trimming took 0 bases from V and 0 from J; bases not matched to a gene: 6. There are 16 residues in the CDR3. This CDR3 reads CASSVAVSGTSYEQYF. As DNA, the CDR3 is TGTGCCAGCAGCGTAGCGGTAAGCGGGACCTCCTACGAGCAGTACTTC.

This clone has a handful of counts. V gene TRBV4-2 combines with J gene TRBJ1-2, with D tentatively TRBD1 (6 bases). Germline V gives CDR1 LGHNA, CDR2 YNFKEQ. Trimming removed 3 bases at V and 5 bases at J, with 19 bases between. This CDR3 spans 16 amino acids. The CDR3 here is CASSHHLGGAAYGYTF. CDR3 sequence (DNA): TGTGCCAGCAGCCACCACCTTGGGGGGGCGGCTTATGGCTACACCTTC.

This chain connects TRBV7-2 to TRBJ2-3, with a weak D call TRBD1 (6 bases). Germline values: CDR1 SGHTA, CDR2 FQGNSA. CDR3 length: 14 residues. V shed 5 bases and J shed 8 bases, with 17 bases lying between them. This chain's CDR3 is CASSPAGAWGTQYF. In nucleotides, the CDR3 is TGTGCCAGCAGCCCAGCAGGGGCCTGGGGTACGCAGTATTTT.

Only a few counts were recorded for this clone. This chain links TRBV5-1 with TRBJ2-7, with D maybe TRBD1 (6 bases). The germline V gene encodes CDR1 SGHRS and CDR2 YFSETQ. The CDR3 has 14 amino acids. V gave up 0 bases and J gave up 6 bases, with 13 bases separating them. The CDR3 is CASSLVVQGFEQYF. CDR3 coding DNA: TGCGCCAGCAGCTTGGTGGTACAGGGCTTCGAGCAGTACTTC.

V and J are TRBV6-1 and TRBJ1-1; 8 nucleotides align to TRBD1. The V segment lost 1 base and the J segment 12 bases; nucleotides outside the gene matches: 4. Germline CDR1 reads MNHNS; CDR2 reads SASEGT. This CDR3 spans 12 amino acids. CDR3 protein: CASSEGGQGSFF. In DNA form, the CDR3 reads TGTGCCAGCAGTGAAGGAGGACAGGGTTCTTTCTTT.

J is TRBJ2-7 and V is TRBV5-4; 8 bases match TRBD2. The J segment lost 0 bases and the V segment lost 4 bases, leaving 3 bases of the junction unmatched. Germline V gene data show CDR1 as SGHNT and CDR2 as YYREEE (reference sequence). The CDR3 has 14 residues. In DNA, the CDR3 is TGTGCCAGCAGCGGGGGGACTAGCTCCTACGAGCAGTACTTC. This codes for CASSGGTSSYEQYF.

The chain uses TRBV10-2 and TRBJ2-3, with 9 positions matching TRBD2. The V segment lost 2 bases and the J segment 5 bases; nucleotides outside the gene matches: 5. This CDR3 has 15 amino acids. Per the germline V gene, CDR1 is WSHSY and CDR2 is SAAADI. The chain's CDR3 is CASSEVAGVGDTQYF. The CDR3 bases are TGCGCCAGCAGTGAGGTAGCGGGAGTGGGAGATACGCAGTATTTT.

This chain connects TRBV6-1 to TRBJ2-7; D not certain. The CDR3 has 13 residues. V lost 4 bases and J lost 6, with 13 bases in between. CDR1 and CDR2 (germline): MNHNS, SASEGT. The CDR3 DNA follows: TGTGCCAGCAGTGGGGCCAGGCAAGGCGAGCAGTACTTC. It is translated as CASSGARQGEQYF.

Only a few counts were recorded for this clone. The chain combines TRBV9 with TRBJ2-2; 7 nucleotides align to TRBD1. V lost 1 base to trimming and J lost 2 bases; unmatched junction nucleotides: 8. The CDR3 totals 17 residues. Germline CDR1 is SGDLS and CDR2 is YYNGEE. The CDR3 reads CASSVSRQGVNTGELFF. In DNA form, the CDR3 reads TGTGCCAGCAGCGTAAGTCGCCAGGGGGTAAACACCGGGGAGCTGTTTTTT.

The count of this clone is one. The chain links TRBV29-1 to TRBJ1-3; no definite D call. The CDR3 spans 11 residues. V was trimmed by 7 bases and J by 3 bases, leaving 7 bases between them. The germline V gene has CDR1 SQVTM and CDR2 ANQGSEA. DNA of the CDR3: TGCAGCGGAGAACTTGGAAACACCATATATTTT. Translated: CSGELGNTIYF.

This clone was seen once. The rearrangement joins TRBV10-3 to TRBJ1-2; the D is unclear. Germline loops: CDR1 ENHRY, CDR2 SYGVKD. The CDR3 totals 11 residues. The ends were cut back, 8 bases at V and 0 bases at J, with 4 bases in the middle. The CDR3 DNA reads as TGTGCCATCCCTCCTAACTATGGCTACACCTTC. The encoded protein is CAIPPNYGYTF.

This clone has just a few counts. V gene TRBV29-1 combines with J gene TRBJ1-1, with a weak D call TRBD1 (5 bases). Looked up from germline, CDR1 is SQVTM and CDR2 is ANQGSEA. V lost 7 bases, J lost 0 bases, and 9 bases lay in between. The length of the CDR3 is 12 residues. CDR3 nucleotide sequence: TGCAGCGAACGACAGTTGAACACTGAAGCTTTCTTT. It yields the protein CSERQLNTEAFF.

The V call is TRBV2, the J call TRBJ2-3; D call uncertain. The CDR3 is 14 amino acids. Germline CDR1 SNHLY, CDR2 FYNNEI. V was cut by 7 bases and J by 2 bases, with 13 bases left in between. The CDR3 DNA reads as TGTGCCAGCAATGACCTATACCACACAGATACGCAGTATTTT. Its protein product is CASNDLYHTDTQYF.

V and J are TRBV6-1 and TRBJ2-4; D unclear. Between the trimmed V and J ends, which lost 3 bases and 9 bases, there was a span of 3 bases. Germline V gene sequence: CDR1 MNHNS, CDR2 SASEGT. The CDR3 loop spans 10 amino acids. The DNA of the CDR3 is TGTGCCAGCAGTGATTCCATTCAGTACTTC. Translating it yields CASSDSIQYF.

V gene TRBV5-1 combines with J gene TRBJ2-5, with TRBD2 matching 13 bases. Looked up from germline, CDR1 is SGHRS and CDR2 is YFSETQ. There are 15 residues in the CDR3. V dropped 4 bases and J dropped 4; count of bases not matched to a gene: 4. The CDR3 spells CASSKGLAGVETQYF. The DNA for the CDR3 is TGCGCCAGCAGCAAAGGACTAGCGGGAGTAGAGACCCAGTACTTC.

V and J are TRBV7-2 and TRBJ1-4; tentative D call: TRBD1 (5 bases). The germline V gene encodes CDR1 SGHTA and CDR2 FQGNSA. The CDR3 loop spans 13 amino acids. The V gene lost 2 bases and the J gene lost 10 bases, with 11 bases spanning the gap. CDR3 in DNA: TGTGCCAGCAGCTTAAGGCCCCAGGGAAAACTGTTTTTT. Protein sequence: CASSLRPQGKLFF.

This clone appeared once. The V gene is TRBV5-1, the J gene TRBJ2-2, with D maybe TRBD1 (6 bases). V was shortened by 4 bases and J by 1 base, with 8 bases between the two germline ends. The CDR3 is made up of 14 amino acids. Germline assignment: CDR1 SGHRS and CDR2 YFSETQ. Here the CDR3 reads CASSTQGNTGELFF. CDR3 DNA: TGCGCCAGCAGCACACAGGGGAACACCGGGGAGCTGTTTTTT.

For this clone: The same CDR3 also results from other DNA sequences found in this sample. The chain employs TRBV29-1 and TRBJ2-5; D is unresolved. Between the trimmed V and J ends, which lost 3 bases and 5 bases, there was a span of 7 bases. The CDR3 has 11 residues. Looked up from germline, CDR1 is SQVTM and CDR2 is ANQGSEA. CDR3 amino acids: CSVDGRETQYF. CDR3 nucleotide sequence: TGCAGCGTTGATGGCCGGGAGACCCAGTACTTC.